Presented here are 20 T cell receptor beta chains from one specimen sequenced in a study of OX40 agonist ivuxolimab in advanced cancers. TCRdb keeps only in-frame clones here, not all; method: immunoSEQ multiplex PCR. In the table there are about 61,000 clones, about 90% of which are singletons. The sequenced sample was CD4+ or CD8+ T cells sorted from blood, obtained in a trial of the OX40 agonist ivuxolimab. The receptors shown here come from an adult with an advanced solid tumor such as melanoma, head and neck, liver or kidney cancer.

V usage is TRBV28 and J usage is TRBJ2-1, with D hard to call. This CDR3 region has 16 residues. V lost 5 bases to trimming and J lost 0 bases, with 14 bases between them. Germline V gene data show CDR1 as MDHEN and CDR2 as SYDVKM. CDR3 nucleotide sequence: TGTGCCAGCAGTCCCCACGTCGATCGCTCCTACAATGAGCAGTTCTTC. Translated: CASSPHVDRSYNEQFF.

The rearrangement links TRBV6-6 to TRBJ1-2, with 7 bases that match TRBD1. Germline V lookup: CDR1 MNHNY, CDR2 SVGAGI (reference sequence). The CDR3 contains 15 residues. V trimming: 5 bases; J trimming: 8 bases; junction bases outside the gene matches: 14. The CDR3 DNA follows: TGTGCCAGCAGTCGTAGTGTGGAGGGGGCTGGAGGCTACACCTTC. It translates to CASSRSVEGAGGYTF.

As DNA, the CDR3 is TGTGCCAGCAGTGGGACCCGGTGGGCCGAAAACTATGGCTACACCTTC. Encoded protein: CASSGTRWAENYGYTF. This chain links TRBV28 with TRBJ1-2, with D perhaps matching TRBD1 (5 bases). The CDR3 is made up of 16 amino acids. Germline loops: CDR1 MDHEN, CDR2 SYDVKM. Trimming shortened V by 5 bases and J by 2 bases, and 18 bases separated the two germline ends.

In this sample, this clone turned up once. The chain links TRBV28 to TRBJ1-2; TRBD1 matches 8 bases. CDR3 length equals 16 residues. Germline CDR1 and CDR2: MDHEN and SYDVKM. V shed 7 bases, J shed 4 bases, and the junction held 14 bases outside the gene matches. In nucleotides, the CDR3 is TGTGCCAGCACCACGCTGAGGGAGACAGGGGCCTATGGCTACACCTTC. It is translated as CASTTLRETGAYGYTF.

Written as DNA, the CDR3 is TGTGCCAGCAGTTTACTCCAGGGTAGCCAGCCCCAGCATTTT. Its translation is CASSLLQGSQPQHF. J is TRBJ1-5 and V is TRBV27; a weak D match, TRBD1 (5 bases). CDR1 is MNHEY, CDR2 SMNVEV, per germline (reference sequence). V shed 2 bases and J shed 7 bases, with 12 bases lying between them. The CDR3 loop spans 14 amino acids.

The chain combines TRBV6-5 with TRBJ1-1; D not certain. Germline V gene sequence: CDR1 MNHEY, CDR2 SVGAGI. V was shortened by 3 bases and J by 0 bases, with 5 bases between the two germline ends. The CDR3 sequence is 13 residues long. The CDR3 bases are TGTGCCAGCAGTTATCACGTGAACACTGAAGCTTTCTTT. Translated, it gives CASSYHVNTEAFF.

This chain connects TRBV4-1 to TRBJ2-3, with 9 bases identical to TRBD1. V dropped 6 bases and J dropped 4; count of bases not matched to a gene: 8. The CDR3 covers 15 residues. In germline, CDR1 is MGHRA, CDR2 YSYEKL. In nucleotides, the CDR3 is TGCGCCAGCAGGCCGGACAGGGGCTACTCAGATACGCAGTATTTT. Translated, it gives CASRPDRGYSDTQYF.

The chain uses TRBV27 and TRBJ2-2; a weak D match, TRBD1 (6 bases). The V end was cut by 3 bases, the J end by 5 bases, with 13 bases between. The CDR3 loop spans 15 amino acids. The germline V gene has CDR1 MNHEY and CDR2 SMNVEV (reference sequence). DNA of the CDR3: TGTGCCAGCAGTTTGGGGGCCCCGGAGACCGGGGAGCTGTTTTTT. It yields the protein CASSLGAPETGELFF.

The J gene is TRBJ2-3, the V gene TRBV6-5, with 8 bases matching TRBD2. Looked up from germline, CDR1 is MNHEY and CDR2 is SVGAGI. With V trimmed by 6 bases and J by 2 bases, 7 bases remained unmatched. There are 15 residues in the CDR3. The CDR3: CASSPTSGSTDTQYF. As DNA, the CDR3 is TGTGCCAGCAGCCCAACTAGCGGATCCACAGATACGCAGTATTTT.

For this clone: The junction does not match germline at one end; this may be a read error. The sample has other DNA sequences that encode this CDR3 too. The chain carries TRBV7-9 and TRBJ1-2, with D possibly being TRBD1 (5 bases). The CDR3 length is 13 residues. The germline V gene encodes CDR1 SEHNR and CDR2 FQNEAQ (reference sequence). The CDR3 protein is CASSPAGNYGYTF. The CDR3 region has the DNA TGCGCCAGCAGCCCTGCAGGGAACTATGGCTACACCTTC.

The DNA for the CDR3 is TGTGCCAGCAGCTTAGAGGTAGGGGGGCCACTCTCCAATGAGCAGTTCTTC. Amino acid sequence: CASSLEVGGPLSNEQFF. The V and J genes are TRBV11-3 and TRBJ2-1; D may correspond to TRBD1 or TRBD2 (6 bases each). V lost 0 bases and J 6 bases, leaving 18 bases between the germline ends. From germline, CDR1 is SGHNT and CDR2 YENEEA. The CDR3 has 17 residues.

The chain joins TRBV9 to TRBJ2-1; 9 bases line up with TRBD2. Trimming at V came to 0 bases and at J to 5 bases, leaving 3 bases not matched to a gene. Germline CDR1 reads SGDLS; CDR2 reads YYNGEE. CDR3 length equals 15 residues. The CDR3 protein is CASSVGAGGNNEQFF. CDR3 DNA sequence: TGTGCCAGCAGCGTAGGGGCGGGAGGGAACAATGAGCAGTTCTTC.

This chain joins TRBV6-5 and TRBJ1-1; possibly TRBD1 for D (6 bases). Germline CDR1 MNHEY, CDR2 SVGAGI. V was pared by 6 bases and J by 5 bases, with 19 bases between. The CDR3 has 15 amino acids. Here the CDR3 DNA reads TGTGCCAGCAGGCAACTAGGCTTAGGGGGAACTGAAGCTTTCTTT. Its translation is CASRQLGLGGTEAFF.

J is TRBJ2-1 and V is TRBV4-2; D gene uncertain. V lost 4 bases to trimming and J lost 0 bases, with 7 bases between them. The CDR3 contains 14 residues. The germline V gene has CDR1 LGHNA and CDR2 YNFKEQ. CDR3 sequence reads: CASSPLGSYNEQFF. DNA of the CDR3: TGTGCCAGCAGCCCCCTGGGCTCCTACAATGAGCAGTTCTTC.

Only one count was recorded for this clone. This rearrangement joins TRBV25-1 to TRBJ1-1; no clear D gene. This CDR3 is 15 amino acids long. Trimming took off 0 bases at V and 4 bases at J, with 12 bases between the two ends. Germline CDR1 reads MGHDK; CDR2 reads SYGVNS. The CDR3 DNA reads TGTGCCAGCAGTGAATATGAGGGATCAGGCACTGAAGCTTTCTTT. It specifies CASSEYEGSGTEAFF.

In this sample, this clone turned up once. V is TRBV28 and J is TRBJ1-2; tentative D call: TRBD1 (5 bases). This CDR3 comprises 15 residues. The V end lost 6 bases, the J end lost 4 bases, and 18 bases lay between the germline ends. CDR1 is MDHEN and CDR2 is SYDVKM in the germline V gene. DNA of the CDR3: TGTGCCAGCAGCGCTACAGTAGGGGCTAGCTATGGCTACACCTTC. Translation gives CASSATVGASYGYTF.

This clone has a single count. The chain couples TRBV6-5 to TRBJ1-2; 10 nucleotides match TRBD1. Losses at the gene ends were 7 bases for V and 4 bases for J; bases not matched to a gene: 9. The CDR3 contains 15 residues. The V gene's germline CDR1 is MNHEY and CDR2 SVGAGI. The CDR3 DNA reads as TGTGCCAGCATGTCGGGACAGGGGATTGCCTATGGCTACACCTTC. Its translation: CASMSGQGIAYGYTF.

This clone appeared many times. The chain couples TRBV7-8 to TRBJ2-5; D is tentatively TRBD1 or TRBD2 (5 bases each). CDR1 and CDR2 from the germline V gene are SGHVS and FQNEAQ. Trimming took off 2 bases at V and 8 bases at J, with 18 bases between the two ends. The CDR3 runs 15 residues. The CDR3 sequence: CASSLLQGPSSTQYF. CDR3 DNA sequence: TGTGCCAGCAGCTTACTTCAGGGACCATCGAGTACCCAGTACTTC.

The V gene is TRBV30, the J gene TRBJ1-1; D unclear. Trimming stripped 5 bases from V and 5 bases from J, with 12 bases between. The CDR3 contains 12 residues. CDR1 and CDR2 (germline): GTSNPN, SVGIG (reference sequence). As DNA, the CDR3 is TGTGCCTGGGGTCTATATACGACTGAAGCTTTCTTT. It encodes CAWGLYTTEAFF.

This rearrangement joins TRBV4-1 to TRBJ1-5, with a weak D call TRBD1 (6 bases). This CDR3 contains 15 residues. The germline V gene encodes CDR1 MGHRA and CDR2 YSYEKL. V lost 4 bases to trimming and J lost 5 bases, with 15 bases between them. CDR3 nucleotide sequence: TGCGCCAGCAGCCGGACGGCGAGGGGGGATCAGCCCCAGCATTTT. It yields the protein CASSRTARGDQPQHF.